This T cell receptor beta chain is drawn from a study of radiation and T cells in renal cell carcinoma (dated by TCRdb to the early 2020s). About the study as a whole: TCR beta sequencing covered approximately 51 samples in total, comprising some 26 tumors and around 27 peripheral blood samples. Across all 53 samples, 4,016,671 unique CDR3 nucleotide sequences encoding 2.5 million to 3 million unique CDR3 amino acid sequences were identified. What the work shows at the level of the full study, not this receptor alone: With a single-armed trial design, the study had no way to address how radiation dose or scheduling affects the TCR repertoire. Only small tumor regions of about 1 g were available, so intratumoral heterogeneity was not captured. Irradiated tumors contained more dominant CDR3 motifs, and these motifs occupied a larger share of the repertoire than in control tumors. Higher TCR clonality was observed in irradiated tumors than in controls, with an average of about 50% of the repertoire accounted for by the top 100 clonotypes, compared with around 40% in nephrectomy-only tumors.

The V end loses 0 bases and the J end loses 0 bases, and a stretch of 9 bases separates them. CDR1 and CDR2 are read off the germline V gene as SGHVS and FNYEAQ. Its CDR3 holds 16 amino acids, cysteine through phenylalanine. Only the CDR3 DNA is retained, 48 bases long and in frame from the first base. Taken with the paper, the label for time point translates to: tumor resected at nephrectomy. What this sample's treatment or condition label stands for: treatment-naive control, cytoreductive nephrectomy. The control tumors were taken from treatment-naive renal cell carcinoma patients who had cytoreductive nephrectomy with no earlier radiation. Renal cell carcinoma with clear cell pathology was present in all patients. Control tumors used for TCR sequencing were obtained from a handful of females and about 12 males (median age approximately 50 years, range 40 to 82) and were resected from the early 2010s to the mid-2010s. Tumor processing involved mechanical dissociation, digestion with collagenase/hyaluronidase at 37 degrees C, handling in gentleMACS C tubes, and storage in liquid nitrogen. Genomic DNA for TCR sequencing was prepared using the QIAamp DNA Blood Mini Kit (Qiagen). The analyses included just those samples that passed every quality control check.

In regard to this clone: Its antigen target is currently unknown. Base quality data are lacking; no much larger clone is found one base away.

TCR beta libraries were generated from genomic DNA with the immunoSEQ kit, following the manufacturer's recommendations. For library preparation, a first multiplex PCR was performed with proprietary primers, followed by a second PCR in which unique barcodes were added, and bead cleanups were performed after each round. A positive control reaction and a negative control reaction, both provided in the kit, were run with every batch of samples. The final libraries were assessed on an Agilent 4200 TapeStation D1000 ScreenTape, pooled by volume, and quantified by qPCR. An Illumina NextSeq500 fitted with a MidOutput 150-cycle cartridge performed the sequencing, running 156 Read1 cycles and 15 Index1 cycles with the kit's custom primers. The pooled library was loaded at roughly 0.98 pM with an approximately 18% PhiX control spike-in. Per the source publication's procedure: The vendor-processed data were analyzed in R, and a clonotype was defined as all T cells that share the same CDR3 nucleotide sequence. For clone abundance analyses, frequencies were normalized to the 10,000 most abundant clones per sample. Public T cell clones, averaging fewer than five per sample, were removed before analysis. Dominant motifs were analyzed with ImmunoMap using the PAM10 matrix, a gap penalty of 30, and a homology threshold of 0.3, and motifs with a cumulative frequency of at least 0.01 were considered dominant. TCRdb mirrors the immuneACCESS table, restricted to in-frame sequences. Some clones are absent from its copies; in checked studies, under half trace to an unresolved V gene, and the reason for the others is unknown. Clonal size and the V and J genes are those of that table, whereas D and trimming came from the DNA. The sample has 24,000 or so clones on record, more than 45% of them singletons. Roughly 23% of the sample is held by the ten biggest clonotypes.

The chain uses TRBV7-6 and TRBJ1-3, with the D gene not confidently named. The sequence derives from a middle-aged man with renal cell carcinoma. The source was tumor tissue, collected from a patient whose treatment was nephrectomy without radiotherapy. The CDR3 sequence is CASSLALRGSGNTIYF. The DNA reads TGTGCCAGCAGCTTAGCGTTGCGGGGCTCTGGAAACACCATATATTTT.